This T cell receptor (beta chain) emerged from a study of spatial heterogeneity in lung cancer. The study's findings and limits: Alpha and beta chain coverage of tumor T cells was estimated at about 7.4% and 14%, respectively. As ubiquitous and regional nonsynonymous mutations varied, counts of ubiquitous and regional expanded TCRs tracked them, respectively. Expanded intratumoral alpha and beta TCR counts tracked tumor mutation counts.

On each TCR cDNA molecule, a unique molecular identifier was present. TCRdb reprocessed the 5' RACE reads with MiXCR, giving one entry per CDR3 protein. The data contain about 20,000 distinct CDR3 sequences, 15% of them singletons. Specified time point: sample taken at primary tumor resection. Comments on this clonotype: No antigen is known for it.

The CDR3 extends over 14 amino acids. V lost 4 bases, J lost 6 bases, and 16 bases lay in between. The germline V gene encodes CDR1 WNHNN and CDR2 SYGVQD (reference sequence). Sample: lung tumor tissue, taken at surgery. This sequence joins TRBV10-1 and TRBJ2-7; tentatively, D is TRBD2 (6 bases). This receptor was identified in a female donor with early-stage non-small cell lung cancer. The CDR3 sequence: CASSAAGLDGEQYF. The CDR3 DNA follows: TGCGCCAGCAGTGCTGCGGGACTCGACGGCGAGCAGTACTTC.